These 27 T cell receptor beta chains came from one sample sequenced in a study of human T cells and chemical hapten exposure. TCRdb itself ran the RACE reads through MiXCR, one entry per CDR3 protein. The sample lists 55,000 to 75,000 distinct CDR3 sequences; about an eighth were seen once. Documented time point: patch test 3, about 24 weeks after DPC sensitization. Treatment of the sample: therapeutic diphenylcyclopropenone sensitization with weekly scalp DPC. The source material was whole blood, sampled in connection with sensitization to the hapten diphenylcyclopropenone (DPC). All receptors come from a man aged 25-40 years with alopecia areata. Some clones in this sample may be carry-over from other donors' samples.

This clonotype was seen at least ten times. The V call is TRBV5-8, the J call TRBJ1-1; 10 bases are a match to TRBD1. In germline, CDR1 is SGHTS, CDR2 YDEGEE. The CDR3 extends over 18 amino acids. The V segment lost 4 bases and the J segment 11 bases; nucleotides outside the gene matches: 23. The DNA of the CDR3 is TGTGCCAGCAGCCGGGCCACAACCGGGACAGGGGTTAGACATGGGGCTTTCTTT. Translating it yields CASSRATTGTGVRHGAFF.

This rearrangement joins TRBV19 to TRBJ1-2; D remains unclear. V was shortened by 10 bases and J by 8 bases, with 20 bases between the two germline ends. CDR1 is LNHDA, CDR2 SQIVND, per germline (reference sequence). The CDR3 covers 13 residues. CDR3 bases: TGTGCCACGTTACGGACGCTCTTGGAGGGCTACACCTTC. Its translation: CATLRTLLEGYTF.

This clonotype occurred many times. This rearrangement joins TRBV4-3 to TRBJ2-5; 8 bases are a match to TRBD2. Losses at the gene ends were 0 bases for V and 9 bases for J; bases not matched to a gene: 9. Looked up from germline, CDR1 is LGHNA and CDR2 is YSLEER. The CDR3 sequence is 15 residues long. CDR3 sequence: CASSQDRGGLVPQYF. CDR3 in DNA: TGCGCCAGCAGCCAAGATCGGGGGGGCCTTGTTCCCCAGTACTTC.

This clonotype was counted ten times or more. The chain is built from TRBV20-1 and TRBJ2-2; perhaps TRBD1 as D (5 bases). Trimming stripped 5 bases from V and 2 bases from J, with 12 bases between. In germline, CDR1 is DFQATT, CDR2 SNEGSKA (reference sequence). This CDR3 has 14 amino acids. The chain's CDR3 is CSAERTRNTGELFF. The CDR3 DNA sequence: TGCAGTGCTGAAAGGACACGAAACACCGGGGAGCTGTTTTTT.

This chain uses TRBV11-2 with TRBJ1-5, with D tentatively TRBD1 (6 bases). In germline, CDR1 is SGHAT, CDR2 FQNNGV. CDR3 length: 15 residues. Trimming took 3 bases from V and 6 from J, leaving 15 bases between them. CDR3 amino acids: CASSFTVGGGQPQHF. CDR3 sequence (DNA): TGTGCCAGCAGCTTCACTGTCGGAGGGGGTCAGCCCCAGCATTTT.

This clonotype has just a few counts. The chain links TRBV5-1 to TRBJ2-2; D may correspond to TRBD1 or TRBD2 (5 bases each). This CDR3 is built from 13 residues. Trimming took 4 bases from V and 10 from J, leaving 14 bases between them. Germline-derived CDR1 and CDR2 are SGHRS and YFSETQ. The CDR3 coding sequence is TGCGCCAGCAGCCCACCGGGACCTGTGGAGCTGTTTTTT. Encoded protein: CASSPPGPVELFF.

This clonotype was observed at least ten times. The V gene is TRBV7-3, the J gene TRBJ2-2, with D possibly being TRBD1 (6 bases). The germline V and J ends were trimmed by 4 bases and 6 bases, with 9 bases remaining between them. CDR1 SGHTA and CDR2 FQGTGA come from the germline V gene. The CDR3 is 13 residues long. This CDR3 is CASSSGGPGELFF. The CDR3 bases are TGTGCCAGCAGCTCTGGGGGCCCCGGGGAGCTGTTTTTT.

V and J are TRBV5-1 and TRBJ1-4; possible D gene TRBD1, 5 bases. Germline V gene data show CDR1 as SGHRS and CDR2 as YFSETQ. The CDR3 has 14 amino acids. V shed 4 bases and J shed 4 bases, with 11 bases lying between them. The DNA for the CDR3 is TGCGCCAGCAGCGGGGGACCCAATAATGAAAAACTGTTTTTT. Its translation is CASSGGPNNEKLFF.

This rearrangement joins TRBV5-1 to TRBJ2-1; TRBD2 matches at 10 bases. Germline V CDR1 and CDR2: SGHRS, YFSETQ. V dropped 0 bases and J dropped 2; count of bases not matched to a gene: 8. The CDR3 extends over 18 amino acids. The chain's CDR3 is CASSLGLAGEWAYNEQFF. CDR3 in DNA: TGCGCCAGCAGCTTGGGCCTAGCGGGGGAGTGGGCCTACAATGAGCAGTTCTTC. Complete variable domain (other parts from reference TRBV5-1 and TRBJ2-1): KAGVTQTPRYLIKTRGQQVTLSCSPISGHRSVSWYQQTPGQGLQFLFEYFSETQRNKGNFPGRFSGRQFSNSRSEMNVSTLELGDSALYLCASSLGLAGEWAYNEQFFGPGTRLTVL.

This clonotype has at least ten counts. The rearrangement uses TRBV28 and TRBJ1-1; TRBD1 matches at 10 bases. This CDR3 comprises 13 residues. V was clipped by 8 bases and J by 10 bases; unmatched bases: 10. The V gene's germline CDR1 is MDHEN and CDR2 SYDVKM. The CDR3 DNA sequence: TGTGCCAGCTTGGAACCGGGACAGGGGTCAGCTTTCTTT. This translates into CASLEPGQGSAFF.

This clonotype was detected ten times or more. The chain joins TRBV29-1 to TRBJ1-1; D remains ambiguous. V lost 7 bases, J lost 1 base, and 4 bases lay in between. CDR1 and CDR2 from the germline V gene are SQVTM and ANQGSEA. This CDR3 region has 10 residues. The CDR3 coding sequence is TGCAGCGCCACGAACACTGAAGCTTTCTTT. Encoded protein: CSATNTEAFF. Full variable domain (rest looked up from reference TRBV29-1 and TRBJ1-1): SAVISQKPSRDICQRGTSLTIQCQVDSQVTMMFWYRQQPGQSLTLIATANQGSEATYESGFVIDKFPISRPNLTFSTLTVSNMSPEDSSIYLCSATNTEAFFGQGTRLTVV.

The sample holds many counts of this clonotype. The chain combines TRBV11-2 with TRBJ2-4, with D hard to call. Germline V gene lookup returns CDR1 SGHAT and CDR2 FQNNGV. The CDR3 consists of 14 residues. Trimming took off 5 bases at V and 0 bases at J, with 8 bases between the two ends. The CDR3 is CASSPIIAKNIQYF. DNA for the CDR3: TGTGCCAGCAGCCCCATCATAGCCAAAAACATTCAGTACTTC.

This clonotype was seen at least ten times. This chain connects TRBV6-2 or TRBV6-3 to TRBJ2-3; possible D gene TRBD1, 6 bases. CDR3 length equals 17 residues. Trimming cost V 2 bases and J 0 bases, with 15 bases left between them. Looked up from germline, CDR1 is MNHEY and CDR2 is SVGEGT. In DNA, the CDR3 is TGTGCCAGCAGTTACGAGAGGACGGGGACAAGCACAGATACGCAGTATTTT. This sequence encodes CASSYERTGTSTDTQYF.

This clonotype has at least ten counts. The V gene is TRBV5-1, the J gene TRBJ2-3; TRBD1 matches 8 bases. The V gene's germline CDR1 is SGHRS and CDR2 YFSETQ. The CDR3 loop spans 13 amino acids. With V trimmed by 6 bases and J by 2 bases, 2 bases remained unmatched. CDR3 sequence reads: CASTDRATDTQYF. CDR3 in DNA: TGCGCCAGCACGGACAGGGCCACAGATACGCAGTATTTT.

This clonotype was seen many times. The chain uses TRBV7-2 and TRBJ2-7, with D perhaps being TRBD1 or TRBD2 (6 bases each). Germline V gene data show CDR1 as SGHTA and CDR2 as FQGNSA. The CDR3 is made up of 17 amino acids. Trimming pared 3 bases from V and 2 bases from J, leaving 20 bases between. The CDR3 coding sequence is TGTGCCAGCAGCTTCTCCGGGGGCCTGGATTATACCTACGAGCAGTACTTC. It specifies CASSFSGGLDYTYEQYF.

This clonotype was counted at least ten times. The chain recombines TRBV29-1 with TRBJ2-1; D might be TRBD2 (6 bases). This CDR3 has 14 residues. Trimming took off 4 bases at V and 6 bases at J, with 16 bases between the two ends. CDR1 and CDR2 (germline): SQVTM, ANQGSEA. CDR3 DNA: TGCAGCGTTGTGGGCGGGAAAGGGGCCAATGAGCAGTTCTTC. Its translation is CSVVGGKGANEQFF.

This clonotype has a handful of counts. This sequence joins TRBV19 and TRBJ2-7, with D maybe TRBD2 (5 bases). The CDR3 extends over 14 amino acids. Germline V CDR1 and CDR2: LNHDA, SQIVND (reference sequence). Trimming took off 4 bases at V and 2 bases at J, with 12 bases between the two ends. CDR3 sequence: CASSRAALAYEQYF. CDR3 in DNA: TGTGCCAGTAGTAGAGCGGCCCTCGCCTACGAGCAGTACTTC. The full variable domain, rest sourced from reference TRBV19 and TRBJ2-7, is DGGITQSPKYLFRKEGQNVTLSCEQNLNHDAMYWYRQDPGQGLRLIYYSQIVNDFQKGDIAEGYSVSREKKESFPLTVTSAQKNPTAFYLCASSRAALAYEQYFGPGTRLTVT.

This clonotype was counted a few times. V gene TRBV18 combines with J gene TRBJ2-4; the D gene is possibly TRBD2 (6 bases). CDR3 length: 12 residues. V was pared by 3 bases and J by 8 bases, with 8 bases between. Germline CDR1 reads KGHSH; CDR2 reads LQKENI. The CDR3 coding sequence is TGTGCCAGCTCACCGACGGGGGACATTCAGTACTTC. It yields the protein CASSPTGDIQYF.

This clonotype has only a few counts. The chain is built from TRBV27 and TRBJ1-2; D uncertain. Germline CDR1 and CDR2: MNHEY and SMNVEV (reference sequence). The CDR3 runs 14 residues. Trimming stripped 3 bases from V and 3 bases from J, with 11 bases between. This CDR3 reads CASSFRGLDYGYTF. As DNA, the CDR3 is TGTGCCAGCAGTTTCAGAGGGCTTGACTATGGCTACACCTTC.

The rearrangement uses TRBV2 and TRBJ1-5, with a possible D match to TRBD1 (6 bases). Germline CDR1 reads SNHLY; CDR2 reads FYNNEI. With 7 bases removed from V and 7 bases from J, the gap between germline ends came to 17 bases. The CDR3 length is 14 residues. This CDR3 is CASISAGVRQPQHF. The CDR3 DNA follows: TGTGCCAGCATATCGGCAGGGGTTCGGCAGCCCCAGCATTTT.

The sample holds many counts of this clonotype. Here the CDR3 reads CSAAVPLQRYEQYF. The CDR3 bases are TGCAGTGCTGCCGTCCCCCTCCAACGATACGAGCAGTACTTC. The chain is built from TRBV20-1 and TRBJ2-7; D unresolved. The CDR3 sequence is 14 residues long. Germline V CDR1 and CDR2: DFQATT, SNEGSKA (reference sequence). V was shortened by 5 bases and J by 4 bases, with 18 bases between the two germline ends.

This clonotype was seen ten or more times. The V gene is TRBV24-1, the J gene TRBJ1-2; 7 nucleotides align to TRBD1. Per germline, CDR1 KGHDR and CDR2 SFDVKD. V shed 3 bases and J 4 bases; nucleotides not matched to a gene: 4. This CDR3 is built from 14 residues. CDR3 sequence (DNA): TGTGCCACCAGTGATCCCGGGACAGTCTATGGCTACACCTTC. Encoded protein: CATSDPGTVYGYTF.

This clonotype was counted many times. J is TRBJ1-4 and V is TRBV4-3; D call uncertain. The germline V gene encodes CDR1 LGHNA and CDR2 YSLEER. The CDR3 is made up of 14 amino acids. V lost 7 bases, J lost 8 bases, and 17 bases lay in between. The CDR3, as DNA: TGCGCCAGCACCCCGCGGAGGGAGGGCGAAAAACTGTTTTTT. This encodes CASTPRREGEKLFF.

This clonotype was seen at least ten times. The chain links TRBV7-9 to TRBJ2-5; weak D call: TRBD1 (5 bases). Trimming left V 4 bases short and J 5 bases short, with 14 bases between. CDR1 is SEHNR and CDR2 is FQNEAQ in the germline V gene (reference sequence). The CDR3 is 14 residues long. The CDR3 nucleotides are TGTGCCAGCAGCTCCCCAGGGTATGGCGAGACCCAGTACTTC. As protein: CASSSPGYGETQYF. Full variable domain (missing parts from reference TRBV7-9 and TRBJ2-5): DTGVSQNPRHKITKRGQNVTFRCDPISEHNRLYWYRQTLGQGPEFLTYFQNEAQLEKSRLLSDRFSAERPKGSFSTLEIQRTEQGDSAMYLCASSSPGYGETQYFGPGTRLLVL.

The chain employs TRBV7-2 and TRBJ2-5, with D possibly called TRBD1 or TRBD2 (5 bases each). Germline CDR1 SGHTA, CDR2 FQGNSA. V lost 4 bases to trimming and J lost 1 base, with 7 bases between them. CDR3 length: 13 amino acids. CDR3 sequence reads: CASSWDLQETQYF. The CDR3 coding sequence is TGTGCCAGCAGCTGGGACCTCCAAGAGACCCAGTACTTC.

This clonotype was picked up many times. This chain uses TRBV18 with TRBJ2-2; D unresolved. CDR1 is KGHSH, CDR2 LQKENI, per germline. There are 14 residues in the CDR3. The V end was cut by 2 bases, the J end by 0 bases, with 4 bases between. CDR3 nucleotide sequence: TGTGCCAGCTCACCAACCACGAACACCGGGGAGCTGTTTTTT. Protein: CASSPTTNTGELFF.

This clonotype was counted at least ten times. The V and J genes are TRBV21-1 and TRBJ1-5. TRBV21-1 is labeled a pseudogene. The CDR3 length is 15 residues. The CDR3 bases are TGTGCCAGCAGCGTCGAGTCGGTCAGGCAACAGCCCCAGCATTTT. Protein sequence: CASSVESVRQQPQHF.